A single sample is the source of the 26 T cell receptor beta chains below, sequenced in a study of human T cells and chemical hapten exposure. Sample time point: patch test 2, 6 weeks after DPC sensitization. Described treatment: therapeutic diphenylcyclopropenone sensitization with weekly scalp DPC. One entry per CDR3 protein, called by TCRdb with MiXCR from the RACE reads. The data hold approximately 91,000 distinct CDR3 sequences, with under 14% observed a single time. The material sequenced was whole blood, taken in connection with sensitization to the hapten diphenylcyclopropenone (DPC). The receptors stem from a man between 18 and 29 years old with alopecia areata. Some clones in this sample may be carry-over from other donors' samples.

This clonotype showed up just a few times. The CDR3 region is CASSLGGKRNEKLFF. CDR3 DNA: TGTGCCAGCAGCTTAGGAGGGAAGCGTAATGAAAAACTGTTTTTT. This chain links TRBV7-2 with TRBJ1-4; D unresolved. Per germline, CDR1 SGHTA and CDR2 FQGNSA. This CDR3 is 15 amino acids long. V was trimmed by 1 base and J by 4 bases, leaving 10 bases between them.

The rearrangement uses TRBV3-1 and TRBJ2-3, with D maybe TRBD2 (5 bases). Germline V gene sequence: CDR1 LGHDT, CDR2 YNNKEL (reference sequence). Trimming shortened V by 4 bases and J by 4 bases, and 12 bases separated the two germline ends. The CDR3 consists of 14 residues. The CDR3 reads CASSLATNSDTQYF. The CDR3 nucleotides are TGTGCCAGCAGCCTCGCGACTAATTCAGATACGCAGTATTTT.

The CDR3 here is CSALGGPGTEAFF. The CDR3 nucleotides are TGCAGCGCTCTTGGGGGGCCTGGGACTGAAGCTTTCTTT. The chain links TRBV29-1 to TRBJ1-1, with TRBD1 as a possible D gene (6 bases). This CDR3 is 13 amino acids long. V shed 7 bases and J shed 5 bases, with 17 bases lying between them. Germline V gene lookup returns CDR1 SQVTM and CDR2 ANQGSEA.

This clonotype has only a few counts. This sequence joins TRBV11-2 and TRBJ2-5, with TRBD2 matching over 9 bases. Germline-derived CDR1 and CDR2 are SGHAT and FQNNGV. J lost 4 bases, V lost 1 base, and 4 bases had no gene match. This CDR3 region has 15 residues. CDR3 in DNA: TGTGCCAGCAGCTTAGGGCGGGGGGGCGCAGAGACCCAGTACTTC. Amino acid sequence: CASSLGRGGAETQYF.

This clonotype was seen only a few times. The chain combines TRBV5-1 with TRBJ1-2; 10 bases are a match to TRBD1. The V gene's germline CDR1 is SGHRS and CDR2 YFSETQ. There are 15 residues in the CDR3. J lost 7 bases, V lost 3 bases, and 9 bases had no gene match. CDR3 nucleotide sequence: TGCGCCAGCAGCTCAGCTCCGGGACAGGGGTTTGGCTACACCTTC. Protein: CASSSAPGQGFGYTF.

This chain uses TRBV19 with TRBJ2-3, with 11 nucleotides matching TRBD1. The CDR3 runs 16 residues. V dropped 6 bases and J dropped 6; count of bases not matched to a gene: 11. Germline V lookup: CDR1 LNHDA, CDR2 SQIVND (reference sequence). CDR3 in DNA: TGTGCCAGTAGCCCCCTCCGGGACAGGGGGAGGGATACGCAGTATTTT. Its protein is CASSPLRDRGRDTQYF.

This clonotype was recorded many times. The chain joins TRBV19 to TRBJ1-4, with TRBD1 as a possible D gene (5 bases). Trimming removed 3 bases from V and 6 bases from J, with 11 bases in between. This CDR3 is 14 amino acids long. The germline V gene encodes CDR1 LNHDA and CDR2 SQIVND (reference sequence). The CDR3 nucleotides are TGTGCCAGTAGTATCCAGGGTGGTGATGAAAAACTGTTTTTT. Amino acids: CASSIQGGDEKLFF.

This clonotype was counted only a few times. The rearrangement uses TRBV4-3 and TRBJ2-5; 7 bases agree with TRBD2. The CDR3 has 16 amino acids. Trimming at V came to 3 bases and at J to 2 bases, leaving 9 bases not matched to a gene. CDR1 is LGHNA and CDR2 is YSLEER in the germline V gene. CDR3 amino acids: CASSHYTAGEQETQYF. The CDR3 DNA reads TGCGCCAGCAGCCATTATACGGCGGGGGAACAAGAGACCCAGTACTTC.

Many counts were recorded for this clonotype. The genes are TRBV7-2 and TRBJ1-3, with TRBD1 identical over 8 bases. The CDR3 totals 14 residues. Germline values: CDR1 SGHTA, CDR2 FQGNSA. The V and J ends lost 6 bases and 2 bases, in that order; junction bases with no gene match: 3. In DNA, the CDR3 is TGTGCCAGCAGTCGGACAGGGACTGGAAACACCATATATTTT. It encodes CASSRTGTGNTIYF.

This clonotype came up once. This chain joins TRBV2 and TRBJ1-1; D remains unclear. This CDR3 spans 14 amino acids. Germline V CDR1 and CDR2: SNHLY, FYNNEI. Trimming removed 2 bases from V and 4 bases from J, with 11 bases in between. CDR3: CASSERRRFTEAFF. CDR3 nucleotides: TGTGCCAGCAGTGAAAGGAGGCGATTCACTGAAGCTTTCTTT. The full variable domain, with the rest looked up from reference TRBV2 and TRBJ1-1, is EPEVTQTPSHQVTQMGQEVILRCVPISNHLYFYWYRQILGQKVEFLVSFYNNEISEKSEIFDDQFSVERPDGSNFTLKIRSTKLEDSAMYFCASSERRRFTEAFFGQGTRLTVV.

This clonotype has only a few counts. The chain uses TRBV5-1 and TRBJ2-2, with TRBD1 as a possible D gene (5 bases). In germline, CDR1 is SGHRS, CDR2 YFSETQ. Trimming pared 3 bases from V and 0 bases from J, leaving 9 bases between. CDR3 length equals 15 residues. CDR3 in amino acids: CASSSDSANTGELFF. In DNA, the CDR3 is TGCGCCAGCAGCTCAGACAGCGCGAACACCGGGGAGCTGTTTTTT.

V is TRBV9 and J is TRBJ1-1; D possibly corresponds to TRBD1 (6 bases). Looked up from germline, CDR1 is SGDLS and CDR2 is YYNGEE. Trimming removed 3 bases from V and 2 bases from J, with 14 bases in between. This CDR3 is 15 amino acids long. CDR3 amino acids: CASSAGQFINTEAFF. The CDR3 bases are TGTGCCAGCAGCGCTGGACAGTTTATCAACACTGAAGCTTTCTTT.

This clonotype was detected only a few times. The chain uses TRBV3-1 and TRBJ2-2, with D maybe TRBD1 (5 bases). Trimming pared 1 base from V and 4 bases from J, leaving 10 bases between. The length of the CDR3 is 15 residues. CDR1 LGHDT and CDR2 YNNKEL come from the germline V gene (reference sequence). The CDR3 spells CASSQGSQVTGELFF. CDR3 bases: TGTGCCAGCAGCCAAGGCTCACAGGTCACCGGGGAGCTGTTTTTT.

This clonotype was seen at least ten times. The chain links TRBV29-1 to TRBJ1-1, with D tentatively TRBD1 (5 bases). From germline, CDR1 is SQVTM and CDR2 ANQGSEA. Trimming pared 8 bases from V and 2 bases from J, leaving 12 bases between. The CDR3 sequence is 12 residues long. CDR3 DNA: TGCAGCCTATTGGGGGATAACACTGAAGCTTTCTTT. Amino acids: CSLLGDNTEAFF.

In this sample, this clonotype turned up many times. The chain joins TRBV6-2 or TRBV6-3 to TRBJ2-2; 7 positions match TRBD1. CDR1 MNHEY and CDR2 SVGEGT come from the germline V gene. V was pared by 6 bases and J by 9 bases, with 7 bases of the junction left unmatched. The CDR3 is 13 amino acids. The DNA of the CDR3 is TGTGCCAGCAGCCAAGACAGGGTCCGGGAGCTGTTTTTT. Its translation is CASSQDRVRELFF.

This clonotype was seen a few times. The chain has TRBV6-2 or TRBV6-3 and TRBJ2-7; 7 bases are shared with TRBD1. Germline V gene sequence: CDR1 MNHEY, CDR2 SVGEGT. The V segment lost 6 bases and the J segment 4 bases; nucleotides outside the gene matches: 6. The length of the CDR3 is 13 residues. CDR3 sequence: CASSDTGDYEQYF. CDR3 in DNA: TGTGCCAGCAGCGACACAGGGGATTACGAGCAGTACTTC.

The V call is TRBV7-3, the J call TRBJ2-1, with D maybe TRBD1 (5 bases). Germline CDR1 is SGHTA and CDR2 is FQGTGA. The CDR3 is 14 residues long. The V end lost 4 bases, the J end lost 10 bases, and 17 bases lay between the germline ends. CDR3 DNA: TGTGCCAGCAGCTCCCCAAATCAGGGATTCGAGCAGTTCTTC. It translates to CASSSPNQGFEQFF.

This chain joins TRBV18 and TRBJ1-5; D is perhaps TRBD1 (6 bases). Germline values: CDR1 KGHSH, CDR2 LQKENI. V lost 3 bases and J 0 bases, leaving 9 bases between the germline ends. CDR3 length: 15 amino acids. This CDR3 reads CASSPGGNSNQPQHF. CDR3 DNA: TGTGCCAGCTCACCGGGGGGCAATAGCAATCAGCCCCAGCATTTT.

This chain joins TRBV7-6 and TRBJ1-6; D call uncertain. The CDR3 is 14 residues long. Germline V gene data show CDR1 as SGHVS and CDR2 as FNYEAQ. Trimming shortened V by 1 base and J by 7 bases, and 8 bases separated the two germline ends. The CDR3: CASSLGGGNSPLHF. CDR3 nucleotides: TGTGCCAGCAGCTTAGGAGGTGGAAATTCACCCCTCCACTTT.

On this clonotype itself: A read error may be the cause here, since a much bigger clone is one base away. This chain connects TRBV5-1 to TRBJ2-7; weak D call: TRBD1 (6 bases). Germline CDR1 SGHRS, CDR2 YFSETQ. The CDR3 is 15 amino acids. Trimming cost V 7 bases and J 6 bases, with 23 bases left between them. In DNA form, the CDR3 reads TGCGCCAGCGGCGCCTCCGGGACAATCCCCTCCGAGCAGTACTTC. It specifies CASGASGTIPSEQYF.

This clonotype was counted many times. This chain connects TRBV18 to TRBJ2-1; 7 bases line up with TRBD1. Germline V gene sequence: CDR1 KGHSH, CDR2 LQKENI. The junction had 5 bases not matched to a gene; V was cut back by 3 bases and J by 3 bases. The CDR3 spans 15 residues. CDR3: CASSPGQLFYNEQFF. The DNA for the CDR3 is TGTGCCAGCTCACCGGGACAGCTCTTCTACAATGAGCAGTTCTTC.

V is TRBV24-1 and J is TRBJ2-3; 7 positions match TRBD1. This CDR3 is 14 amino acids long. J lost 3 bases, V lost 4 bases, and 3 bases had no gene match. CDR1 KGHDR and CDR2 SFDVKD come from the germline V gene. The chain's CDR3 is CATSEGQRTDTQYF. The CDR3 region has the DNA TGTGCCACCAGTGAGGGACAGCGAACAGATACGCAGTATTTT.

This clonotype occurred many times. The gene calls are TRBV6-6 and TRBJ2-6, with TRBD1 matching over 7 bases. The CDR3 is 17 amino acids. Trimming cost V 2 bases and J 0 bases; bases outside gene matches: 4. The germline gives CDR1 MNHNY, CDR2 SVGAGI (reference sequence). This CDR3 is CASSYDRDPSGANVLTF. In DNA, the CDR3 is TGTGCCAGCAGTTACGACAGGGACCCCTCTGGGGCCAACGTCCTGACTTTC.

In its sample, this clonotype was seen many times. The chain carries TRBV10-2 and TRBJ1-1; 7 bases align to TRBD1. This CDR3 region has 11 residues. CDR1 is WSHSY and CDR2 is SAAADI in the germline V gene. V shed 6 bases, J shed 7 bases, and the junction held 2 bases outside the gene matches. CDR3 loop: CASRRDSEAFF. The DNA of the CDR3 is TGCGCCAGCAGAAGGGACAGTGAAGCTTTCTTT.

The table lists this clonotype with a few counts. This sequence joins TRBV19 and TRBJ1-1, with D possibly matching TRBD1 (6 bases). There are 13 residues in the CDR3. In germline, CDR1 is LNHDA, CDR2 SQIVND (reference sequence). V shed 5 bases and J shed 4 bases, with 11 bases lying between them. The CDR3 DNA follows: TGTGCCAGTAGTGCTAGGGGGGGCACTGAAGCTTTCTTT. Protein sequence: CASSARGGTEAFF.

This clonotype came up many times. V and J are TRBV7-2 and TRBJ2-6, with 8 bases fitting TRBD1. CDR3 size: 19 residues. V shed 5 bases and J 2 bases; nucleotides not matched to a gene: 14. The V gene's germline CDR1 is SGHTA and CDR2 FQGNSA. The CDR3 DNA sequence: TGTGCCAGCAGCCCTAGGACAGGGCATCTCTCTGCTGGGGCCAACGTCCTGACTTTC. Protein product: CASSPRTGHLSAGANVLTF.